This TCR beta chain was observed in a study of CD8 T cells in ankylosing spondylitis. Study-level results: Certain motif variants had earlier appeared in reactive arthritis synovial fluid and blood. Researchers reportedly found disease-linked clones significantly enriched in matched ankylosing spondylitis synovial fluid. It appeared that ankylosing spondylitis blood was characterized by a TCR beta motif of roughly 8 highly homologous variants.

Generation of TCR beta libraries employed quantitative 5'-RACE incorporating molecular barcodes. TCRdb independently ran MiXCR on the 5' RACE reads; one entry per CDR3 protein. The sample consists of about 260,000 distinct CDR3 sequences, about 20% of them appearing once. This clonotype was picked up a small number of times. Its antigen is unknown. Looked up from germline, CDR1 is LGHDT and CDR2 is YNNKEL (reference sequence). Trimming shortened V by 1 base and J by 4 bases, and 8 bases separated the two germline ends. This CDR3 region has 13 residues. Input material: blood, either unsorted or a sorted T cell fraction (not recorded which). This receptor was obtained from a male donor with ankylosing spondylitis or in good health (not recorded which). This chain joins TRBV3-1 and TRBJ2-7; D remains ambiguous. The CDR3 DNA is TGTGCCAGCAGCCAAGGGGGTGGGTACGAGCAGTACGTC. Its translation: CASSQGGGYEQYV.